This TCR beta chain stems from a study of cytomegalovirus exposure and HLA in healthy donors. Germline V gives CDR1 SGHVS, CDR2 FNYEAQ. The CDR3 length is 14 residues. Trimming took 4 bases from V and 7 from J; bases not matched to a gene: 6. As for this clone: Its antigen is still unknown.

The PCR had 60 Vbeta and 13 Jbeta primers. Clones were read by immunoSEQ multiplex PCR, and TCRdb kept only the in-frame ones, dropping some. This table holds around 190,000 clones, around 88% found once. Whole-study results and caveats: Clonal expansion was found to be greater in HLA-associated TCR beta chains than in equally common others in a later analysis.

This TCR derives from a woman between 25 and 40 years old in good health and CMV-seronegative. V usage is TRBV7-6 and J usage is TRBJ1-1; 10 positions match TRBD1. Input material: PBMCs. DNA for the CDR3: TGTGCCAGCAGCTCGCGGACAGGGGGAGGTGAAGCTTTCTTT. Its translation: CASSSRTGGGEAFF.